The T cell receptor (beta chain) described here comes from a study of blood T cell repertoires in COVID-19 (dated by TCRdb to 2018 to 2021). Background on the whole study: Samples from collaborators originated in the United States, Italy and Spain and spanned both the acute and convalescent phases of COVID-19. A freely available public database, intended as a resource for researchers studying the immune response to SARS-CoV-2, is where the repertoires were released. Samples were obtained from the ongoing ImmuneRACE study (first 160 participants) and from over a thousand subjects provided by 6 global collaborators. The material from the prospective study consisted of cDNA or gDNA derived from T cells, B-cell-depleted T cells, or PBMCs. Deeply sampled blood TCRbeta repertoires from subjects exposed to, actively infected with, or recovered from COVID-19 were included in the dataset. Where available, HLA class I and class II types were obtained from metadata supplied by the sample provider rather than from assay-based typing. A de-identified subject ID, COVID-19 status, age in years and sex were almost always included in the sample metadata.

Overall study outcomes, separate from this receptor: The amount of clinical and demographic metadata varied by source and participant and was provided uncurated.

TCRbeta CDR3 regions were amplified from genomic DNA using the immunoSEQ Assay, a bias-controlled multiplex PCR. On the study's bioinformatics: The number of nucleated cells in each sample was estimated by amplification of reference gene primers within the assay. Sequence reads were collapsed and filtered to measure the absolute abundance of every unique TCRbeta CDR3 rearrangement. For each sample, productive Simpson clonality was calculated as the square root of Simpson's diversity index over productive rearrangements. The table comes from immuneACCESS by way of TCRdb, which keeps in-frame sequences with V and J called. Part of the clones is missing from these tables; in studies checked, under half for an unresolved V gene and the rest for unknown reasons. V and J calls and clone size are given by that table; D and trimming were obtained from the DNA. The sample records some 160,000 clones, roughly 80% of which are singletons. Of the sample, around 9.9% is held by the ten largest clones.

The collaborating institutions used their own protocols to collect whole blood in K2EDTA tubes. For TCRbeta analysis, collaborators shipped samples in one of three forms: frozen whole blood, isolated PBMCs, or DNA extracted from either of those sample types. With respect to this clone: It has no known antigen specificity. Base qualities were left out, and no much larger clone turns up one base away.

CDR1 and CDR2 are drawn from the germline V gene (reference sequence): SGHNT, YYREEE. Measured from the cysteine to the phenylalanine, the CDR3 is 13 residues long. Only CDR3 DNA is held: 39 bases, read in frame from base 1. Deletion took 0 bases off V and 3 bases off J, with a span of 7 bases between the germline ends. The V and J segments used are TRBV5-4 and TRBJ2-7, with no D gene named confidently. The clonotype comes from a man between 70 and 80 years old with active or convalescent COVID-19. The sample consisted of peripheral blood. The nucleotide sequence reads as follows: TGTGCCAGCAGCTTGGCCCCAGACTACGAGCAGTACTTC. This yields the protein CASSLAPDYEQYF.